This TCR beta chain was retrieved from a study of technical replicates of blood from a few donors. Generated by immunoSEQ multiplex PCR, the TCRdb table keeps only in-frame clones and is missing some. The data contain around 84,000 clones, around 97% of them singletons. The sample holds one count of this clone. The CDR3 sequence is 15 residues long. With V trimmed by 2 bases and J by 7 bases, 5 bases remained unmatched. Germline assignment: CDR1 MGHRA and CDR2 YSYEKL. This sequence was found in a human donor in good health. The specimen was T cells isolated from PBMCs. The rearrangement links TRBV4-1 to TRBJ2-2, with 9 nucleotides matching TRBD2. CDR3 sequence (DNA): TGCGCCAGCAGCCAATGGACTAGCGTGGACGGGGAGCTGTTTTTT. It codes for CASSQWTSVDGELFF.